Following are 26 T cell receptor beta chains from one sample sequenced in a study of cytomegalovirus exposure and HLA in healthy donors. The PCR used 60 Vbeta and 13 Jbeta primers. Sequenced by immunoSEQ multiplex PCR; TCRdb stores in-frame clones only, minus some. This sample carries fewer than 200,000 clones, around 80% of them seen once, and the ten largest clones take roughly 4.7%. The specimen sequenced was PBMCs. The receptors here all came from a woman aged 50 to 60 in good health and CMV-seropositive.

Regarding this clone: Other nucleotide sequences from this sample produce the same CDR3. The chain recombines TRBV2 with TRBJ2-5; 8 nucleotides agree with TRBD2. CDR1 is SNHLY and CDR2 is FYNNEI in the germline V gene. Germline trimming cut 7 bases from V and 2 bases from J; bases unmatched to any gene: 3. This CDR3 is built from 13 residues. This CDR3 reads CASTGGRQETQYF. As DNA, the CDR3 is TGTGCCAGCACGGGGGGGCGGCAAGAGACCCAGTACTTC.

This clone was observed a few times. The V gene is TRBV5-1, the J gene TRBJ1-2, with 11 bases lining up with TRBD1. Germline CDR1 and CDR2: SGHRS and YFSETQ. The CDR3 sequence is 18 residues long. Trimming took 4 bases from V and 2 from J; bases not matched to a gene: 13. The chain's CDR3 is CASSTGRTGGVKNYGYTF. The CDR3 bases are TGCGCCAGCAGCACAGGACGGACAGGGGGCGTTAAGAACTATGGCTACACCTTC.

To note about this clone: The junction shows a germline mismatch at one end, possibly a read error. The rearrangement links TRBV10-3 to TRBJ1-1; 12 positions match TRBD1. The CDR3 contains 13 residues. CDR1 is ENHRY, CDR2 SYGVKD, per germline. CDR3 coding DNA: TGTGCCATCACCCCGGGACAGGGGGCTGAGGCTTTCTTT. This encodes CAITPGQGAEAFF.

This clone showed up just once. J is TRBJ2-3 and V is TRBV9; D gene uncertain. The CDR3 extends over 14 amino acids. Germline V CDR1 and CDR2: SGDLS, YYNGEE. Trimming removed 0 bases from V and 2 bases from J, with 7 bases in between. DNA of the CDR3: TGTGCCAGCAGCGTAGCTCTAGTCACAGATACGCAGTATTTT. Translating gives CASSVALVTDTQYF.

This chain joins TRBV7-3 and TRBJ1-5; the match to TRBD1 covers 9 bases. Germline V gene lookup returns CDR1 SGHTA and CDR2 FQGTGA. The CDR3 has 14 amino acids. The V and J ends lost 5 bases and 7 bases, in that order; junction bases with no gene match: 6. CDR3 loop: CASSPTGGVQPQHF. The DNA of the CDR3 is TGTGCCAGCAGCCCCACAGGGGGCGTCCAGCCCCAGCATTTT.

This clone was observed a handful of times. The chain recombines TRBV28 with TRBJ1-1; 9 bases are shared with TRBD1. This CDR3 has 13 residues. Germline V CDR1 and CDR2: MDHEN, SYDVKM. After removal of 6 bases from V and 4 bases from J, the junction contained 3 bases not matched to a gene. As DNA, the CDR3 is TGTGCCAGCAGGGGACAGGGTTTCACTGAAGCTTTCTTT. It yields the protein CASRGQGFTEAFF.

The chain employs TRBV5-1 and TRBJ2-5; 9 bases fit TRBD1. Germline assignment: CDR1 SGHRS and CDR2 YFSETQ. The junction had 1 base not matched to a gene; V was cut back by 0 bases and J by 4 bases. The CDR3 sequence is 14 residues long. CDR3 sequence: CASSLGQGVETQYF. The CDR3 nucleotides read TGCGCCAGCAGCTTGGGACAGGGGGTAGAGACCCAGTACTTC.

V gene TRBV7-9 combines with J gene TRBJ2-7, with TRBD2 matching 7 bases. V was pared by 4 bases and J by 9 bases, with 12 bases of the junction left unmatched. The CDR3 is 14 amino acids. CDR1 is SEHNR and CDR2 is FQNEAQ in the germline V gene (reference sequence). The CDR3 DNA follows: TGTGCCAGCAGCTCAGCCGGCGGGGGAGGAGGGCAGTACTTC. It translates to CASSSAGGGGGQYF.

The J gene is TRBJ2-7, the V gene TRBV19, with TRBD2 matching over 12 bases. The CDR3 consists of 14 residues. Germline trimming cut 5 bases from V and 4 bases from J; bases unmatched to any gene: 3. Germline values: CDR1 LNHDA, CDR2 SQIVND (reference sequence). CDR3: CASSGGLAGYEQYF. The DNA of the CDR3 is TGTGCCAGTAGTGGCGGACTAGCGGGGTACGAGCAGTACTTC.

The chain recombines TRBV7-9 with TRBJ2-2; 8 positions match TRBD1. The V and J ends lost 5 bases and 6 bases, in that order; junction bases with no gene match: 11. Looked up from germline, CDR1 is SEHNR and CDR2 is FQNEAQ (reference sequence). The CDR3 sequence is 16 residues long. DNA for the CDR3: TGTGCCAGCAGCCACCGGACAGGGTATCGTTCCGGGGAGCTGTTTTTT. It translates to CASSHRTGYRSGELFF.

The chain uses TRBV5-1 and TRBJ2-3; either TRBD1 or TRBD2 may fit D (9 bases each). The CDR3 runs to 19 residues. Trimming took off 4 bases at V and 9 bases at J, with 33 bases between the two ends. The germline V gene has CDR1 SGHRS and CDR2 YFSETQ. In DNA, the CDR3 is TGCGCCAGCAGCCCCGGGACAGGGACCTATCAGCGGGGGGTGAACACGCAGTATTTT. It is translated as CASSPGTGTYQRGVNTQYF.

This clone came up once. V gene TRBV4-1 combines with J gene TRBJ2-4, with 11 bases matching TRBD2. This CDR3 comprises 14 residues. Looked up from germline, CDR1 is MGHRA and CDR2 is YSYEKL. J was trimmed by 6 bases and V by 6 bases; bases with no gene match: 4. CDR3 region: CASSRGLAGNIQYF. The CDR3 DNA sequence: TGCGCCAGCAGTAGAGGACTAGCGGGAAACATTCAGTACTTC.

The CDR3 here is CASSSRLAKNIQYF. The CDR3 DNA follows: TGTGCCAGCAGCTCCAGGCTAGCCAAAAACATTCAGTACTTC. The V and J genes are TRBV11-2 and TRBJ2-4; D is unresolved. The CDR3 extends over 14 amino acids. Germline V gene sequence: CDR1 SGHAT, CDR2 FQNNGV. V shed 4 bases and J shed 0 bases, with 7 bases lying between them.

The chain combines TRBV4-3 with TRBJ2-5, with D possibly being TRBD2 (5 bases). The CDR3 is made up of 18 amino acids. V lost 1 base and J 7 bases, leaving 25 bases between the germline ends. Germline V gene lookup returns CDR1 LGHNA and CDR2 YSLEER. The CDR3 bases are TGCGCCAGCAGCCAAGTATTTGTTCGAGACTACCCCGTGGCGACCCAGTACTTC. Its translation is CASSQVFVRDYPVATQYF.

The V and J genes are TRBV5-6 and TRBJ1-4; TRBD1 matches at 9 bases. The germline V gene has CDR1 SGHDT and CDR2 YYEEEE. The trim removed 4 bases at V and 2 bases at J, leaving 3 bases unmatched. The CDR3 covers 15 residues. The CDR3: CASSLGQGTNEKLFF. CDR3 nucleotide sequence: TGTGCCAGCAGCCTAGGACAGGGGACTAATGAAAAACTGTTTTTT.

The chain links TRBV19 to TRBJ1-5; tentative D call: TRBD1 (6 bases). This CDR3 is 13 amino acids long. The germline V and J ends were trimmed by 6 bases and 9 bases, with 15 bases remaining between them. CDR1 is LNHDA and CDR2 is SQIVND in the germline V gene (reference sequence). CDR3 nucleotides: TGTGCCAGTAGAAACAGGGAAGGGCGGCCCCAGCATTTT. It yields the protein CASRNREGRPQHF.

This rearrangement joins TRBV19 to TRBJ1-1, with D possibly being TRBD1 (5 bases). The CDR3 extends over 14 amino acids. With 9 bases removed from V and 3 bases from J, the gap between germline ends came to 17 bases. Germline CDR1 is LNHDA and CDR2 is SQIVND (reference sequence). CDR3 amino acids: CASNPPGYHTEAFF. DNA of the CDR3: TGTGCCAGCAACCCCCCAGGGTATCACACTGAAGCTTTCTTT.

The CDR3 sequence: CASSPDRIYGYNEQFF. In DNA form, the CDR3 reads TGTGCCAGCAGCCCGGACAGGATTTATGGGTACAATGAGCAGTTCTTC. The V and J genes are TRBV5-4 and TRBJ2-1; 7 bases align to TRBD1. This CDR3 is 16 amino acids long. The ends lost 4 bases at V and 4 bases at J; junction bases unmatched: 11. Germline V gene lookup returns CDR1 SGHNT and CDR2 YYREEE (reference sequence).

This clone was counted once. The chain couples TRBV9 to TRBJ1-1, with D possibly TRBD1 on 5 matching bases. Per germline, CDR1 SGDLS and CDR2 YYNGEE. V lost 0 bases, J lost 2 bases, and 11 bases lay in between. The CDR3 is 15 residues long. The CDR3 sequence is CASSVAGTDNTEAFF. CDR3 sequence (DNA): TGTGCCAGCAGCGTAGCCGGGACTGATAACACTGAAGCTTTCTTT.

The rearrangement uses TRBV7-6 and TRBJ1-2, with TRBD1 matching over 8 bases. The length of the CDR3 is 15 residues. Trimming at V came to 5 bases and at J to 7 bases, leaving 12 bases not matched to a gene. Germline loops: CDR1 SGHVS, CDR2 FNYEAQ. CDR3 amino acids: CASSLNIGQGSGYTF. The DNA of the CDR3 is TGTGCCAGCAGCCTGAATATTGGACAGGGAAGTGGCTACACCTTC.

The genes are TRBV5-4 and TRBJ1-1; 7 bases align to TRBD1. V lost 4 bases and J lost 4; bases outside the gene matches: 4. This CDR3 region has 13 residues. CDR1 SGHNT and CDR2 YYREEE come from the germline V gene (reference sequence). The CDR3 sequence is CASSVGQPTEAFF. In DNA, the CDR3 is TGTGCCAGCAGCGTGGGACAGCCCACTGAAGCTTTCTTT. Using reference TRBV5-4 and TRBJ1-1 for the parts outside the CDR3, the full variable domain is ETGVTQSPTHLIKTRGQQVTLRCSSQSGHNTVSWYQQALGQGPQFIFQYYREEENGRGNFPPRFSGLQFPNYSSELNVNALELDDSALYLCASSVGQPTEAFFGQGTRLTVV.

This clone occurred a few times. The chain combines TRBV28 with TRBJ1-1; no reliable D call. The CDR3 contains 13 residues. The ends were cut back, 2 bases at V and 1 base at J, with 5 bases in the middle. In germline, CDR1 is MDHEN, CDR2 SYDVKM. The chain's CDR3 is CASSLGGNTEAFF. The CDR3 nucleotides are TGTGCCAGCAGTTTAGGCGGGAACACTGAAGCTTTCTTT. The variable domain in full, completed from reference TRBV28 and TRBJ1-1, reads DVKVTQSSRYLVKRTGEKVFLECVQDMDHENMFWYRQDPGLGLRLIYFSYDVKMKEKGDIPEGYSVSREKKERFSLILESASTNQTSMYLCASSLGGNTEAFFGQGTRLTVV.

The J gene is TRBJ2-7, the V gene TRBV6-5; 7 positions agree with TRBD1. CDR1 is MNHEY, CDR2 SVGAGI, per germline. With 2 bases clipped from V and 3 bases from J, the junction kept 4 bases outside the gene matches. The CDR3 sequence is 14 residues long. The CDR3 protein is CASSYTGQHYEQYF. CDR3 nucleotides: TGTGCCAGCAGTTACACGGGACAGCACTACGAGCAGTACTTC.

V gene TRBV9 combines with J gene TRBJ1-2; the match to TRBD1 covers 7 bases. Germline V gene sequence: CDR1 SGDLS, CDR2 YYNGEE. The CDR3 is 15 amino acids. Germline trimming cut 3 bases from V and 0 bases from J; bases unmatched to any gene: 5. CDR3 residues: CASSAYRGANYGYTF. CDR3 DNA sequence: TGTGCCAGCAGCGCCTACAGGGGAGCTAACTATGGCTACACCTTC. Full variable domain (rest looked up from reference TRBV9 and TRBJ1-2): DSGVTQTPKHLITATGQRVTLRCSPRSGDLSVYWYQQSLDQGLQFLIQYYNGEERAKGNILERFSAQQFPDLHSELNLSSLELGDSALYFCASSAYRGANYGYTFGSGTRLTVV.

The rearrangement uses TRBV19 and TRBJ2-1; TRBD2 agrees at 12 bases. The CDR3 extends over 17 amino acids. V was pared by 5 bases and J by 5 bases, with 10 bases of the junction left unmatched. Germline lookup yields CDR1 LNHDA and CDR2 SQIVND (reference sequence). The CDR3 nucleotides are TGTGCCAGTAGTCGACTAGCGGGGGTATCGGGCCACAATGAGCAGTTCTTC. Residues: CASSRLAGVSGHNEQFF.

The CDR3 loop reads CASSDMAGRLNTEAFF. CDR3 DNA sequence: TGTGCCAGCAGTGACATGGCAGGGCGATTGAACACTGAAGCTTTCTTT. This chain links TRBV2 with TRBJ1-1, with D maybe TRBD1 (5 bases). The length of the CDR3 is 16 residues. Germline V gene sequence: CDR1 SNHLY, CDR2 FYNNEI. V lost 3 bases and J 0 bases, leaving 14 bases between the germline ends.